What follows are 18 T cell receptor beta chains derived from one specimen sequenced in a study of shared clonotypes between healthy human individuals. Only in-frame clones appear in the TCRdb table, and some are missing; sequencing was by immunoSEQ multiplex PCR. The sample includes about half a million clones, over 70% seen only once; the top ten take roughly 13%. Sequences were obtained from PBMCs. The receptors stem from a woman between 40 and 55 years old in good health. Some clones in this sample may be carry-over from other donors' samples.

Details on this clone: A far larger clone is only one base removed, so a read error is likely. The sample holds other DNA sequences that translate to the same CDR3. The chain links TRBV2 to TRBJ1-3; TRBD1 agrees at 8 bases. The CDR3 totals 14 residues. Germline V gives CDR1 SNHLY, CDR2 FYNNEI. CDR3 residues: CASKTGDAGNTIYF. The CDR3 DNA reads TGTGCCAGCAAGACAGGGGATGCTGGAAACACCATATACTTT.

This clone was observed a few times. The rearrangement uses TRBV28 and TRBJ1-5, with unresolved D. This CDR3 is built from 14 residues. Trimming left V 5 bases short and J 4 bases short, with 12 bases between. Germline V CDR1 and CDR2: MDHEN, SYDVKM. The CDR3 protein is CASSLRDINQPQHF. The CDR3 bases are TGTGCCAGCAGTCTCAGAGACATTAATCAGCCCCAGCATTTT.

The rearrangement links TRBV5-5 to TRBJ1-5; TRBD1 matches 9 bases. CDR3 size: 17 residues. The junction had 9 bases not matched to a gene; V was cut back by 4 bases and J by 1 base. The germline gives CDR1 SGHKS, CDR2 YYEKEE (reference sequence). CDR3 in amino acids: CASSEGQGGWSNQPQHF. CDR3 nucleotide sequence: TGTGCCAGCAGCGAGGGACAGGGTGGTTGGAGCAATCAGCCCCAGCATTTT. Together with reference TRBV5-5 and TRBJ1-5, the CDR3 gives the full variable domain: DAGVTQSPTHLIKTRGQQVTLRCSPISGHKSVSWYQQVLGQGPQFIFQYYEKEERGRGNFPDRFSARQFPNYSSELNVNALLLGDSALYLCASSEGQGGWSNQPQHFGDGTRLSIL.

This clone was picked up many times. CDR3 in amino acids: CASSLSGGNTEAFF. The CDR3 DNA reads TGTGCCAGCAGCTTATCTGGGGGGAACACTGAAGCTTTCTTT. This chain links TRBV7-9 with TRBJ1-1, with D possibly matching TRBD1 (5 bases). The V and J ends lost 2 bases and 1 base respectively, with 8 bases between them. The germline V gene encodes CDR1 SEHNR and CDR2 FQNEAQ (reference sequence). The CDR3 totals 14 residues.

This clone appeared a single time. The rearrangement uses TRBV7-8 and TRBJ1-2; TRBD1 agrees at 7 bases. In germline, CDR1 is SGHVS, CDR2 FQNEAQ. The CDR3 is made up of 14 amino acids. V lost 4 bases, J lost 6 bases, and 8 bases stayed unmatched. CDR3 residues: CASSWRQGGNGYTF. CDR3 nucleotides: TGTGCCAGCAGCTGGAGACAGGGTGGGAATGGCTACACCTTC.

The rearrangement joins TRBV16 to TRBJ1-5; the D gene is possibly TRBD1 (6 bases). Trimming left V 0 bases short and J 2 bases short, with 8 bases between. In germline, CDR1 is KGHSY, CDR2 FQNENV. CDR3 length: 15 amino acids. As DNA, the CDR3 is TGTGCCAGCAGCCAATCCCGGACAGGCAATCAGCCCCAGCATTTT. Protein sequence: CASSQSRTGNQPQHF.

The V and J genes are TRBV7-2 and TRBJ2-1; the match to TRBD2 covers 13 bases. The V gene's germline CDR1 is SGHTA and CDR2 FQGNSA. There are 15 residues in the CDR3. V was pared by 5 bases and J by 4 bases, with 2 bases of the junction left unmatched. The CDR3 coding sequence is TGTGCCAGCAGCATGGGACTAGCGGGGTACAATGAGCAGTTCTTC. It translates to CASSMGLAGYNEQFF.

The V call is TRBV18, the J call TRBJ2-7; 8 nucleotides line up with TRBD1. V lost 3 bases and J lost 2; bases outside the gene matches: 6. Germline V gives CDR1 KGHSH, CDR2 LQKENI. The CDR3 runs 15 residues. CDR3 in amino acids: CASSPSGTGPYEQYF. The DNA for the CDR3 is TGTGCCAGCTCACCCTCCGGGACAGGTCCCTACGAGCAGTACTTC. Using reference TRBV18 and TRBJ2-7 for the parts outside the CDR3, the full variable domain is NAGVMQNPRHLVRRRGQEARLRCSPMKGHSHVYWYRQLPEEGLKFMVYLQKENIIDESGMPKERFSAEFPKEGPSILRIQQVVRGDSAAYFCASSPSGTGPYEQYFGPGTRLTVT.

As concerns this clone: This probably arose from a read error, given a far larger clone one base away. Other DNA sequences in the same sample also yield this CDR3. CDR3 in DNA: TGTGCTAGCAGCTCACGACGGAACACTGAAGCTTTCTTT. It specifies CASSSRRNTEAFF. J is TRBJ1-1 and V is TRBV9; D is unclear. Germline V gives CDR1 SGDLS, CDR2 YYNGEE. This CDR3 has 13 amino acids.

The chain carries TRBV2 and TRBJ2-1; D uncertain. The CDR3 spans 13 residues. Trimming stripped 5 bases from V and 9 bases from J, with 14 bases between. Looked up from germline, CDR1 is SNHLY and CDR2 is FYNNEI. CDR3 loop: CASSKTPTGEQFF. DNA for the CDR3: TGTGCCAGCAGTAAGACTCCGACGGGTGAGCAGTTCTTC.

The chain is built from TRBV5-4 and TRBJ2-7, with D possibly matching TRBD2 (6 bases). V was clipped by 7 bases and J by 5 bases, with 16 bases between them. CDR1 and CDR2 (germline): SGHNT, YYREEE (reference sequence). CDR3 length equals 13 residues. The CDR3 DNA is TGTGCCAGCCGCCCGACTAGTGTCCACGAGCAGTACTTC. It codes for CASRPTSVHEQYF.

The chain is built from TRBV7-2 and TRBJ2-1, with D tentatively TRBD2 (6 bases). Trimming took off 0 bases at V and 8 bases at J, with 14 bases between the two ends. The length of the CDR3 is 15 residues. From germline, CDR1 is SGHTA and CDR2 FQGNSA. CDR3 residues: CASSLAGGAGHEQFF. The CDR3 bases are TGTGCCAGCAGCTTAGCGGGGGGAGCCGGGCATGAGCAGTTCTTC.

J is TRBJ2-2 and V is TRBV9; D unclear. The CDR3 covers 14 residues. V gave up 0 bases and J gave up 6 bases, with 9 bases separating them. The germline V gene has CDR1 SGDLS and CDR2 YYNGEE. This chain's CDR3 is CASSVVASPGELFF. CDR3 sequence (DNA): TGTGCCAGCAGCGTAGTAGCCTCGCCCGGGGAGCTGTTTTTT.

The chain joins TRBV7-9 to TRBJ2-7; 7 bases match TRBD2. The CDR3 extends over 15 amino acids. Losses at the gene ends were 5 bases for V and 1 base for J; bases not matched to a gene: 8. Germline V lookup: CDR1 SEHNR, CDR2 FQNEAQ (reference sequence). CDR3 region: CASSTRQRGSYEQYF. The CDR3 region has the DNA TGTGCCAGCAGCACTAGACAGCGGGGTTCCTACGAGCAGTACTTC.

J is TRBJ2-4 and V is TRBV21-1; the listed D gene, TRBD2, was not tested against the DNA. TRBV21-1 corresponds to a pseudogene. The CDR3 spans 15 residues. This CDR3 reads CARTLAGGAKNIQYF. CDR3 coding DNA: TGTGCCAGAACTCTAGCGGGAGGTGCCAAAAACATTCAGTACTTC.

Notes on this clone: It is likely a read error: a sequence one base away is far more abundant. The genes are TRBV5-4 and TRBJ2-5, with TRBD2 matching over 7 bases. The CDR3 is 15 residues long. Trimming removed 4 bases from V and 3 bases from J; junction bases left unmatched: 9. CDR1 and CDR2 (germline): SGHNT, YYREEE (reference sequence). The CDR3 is CASSPGTIAKETQYF. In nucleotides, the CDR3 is TGTGCCAGCAGCCCGGGGACTATCGCAAAAGAGACCCAGTACTTC.

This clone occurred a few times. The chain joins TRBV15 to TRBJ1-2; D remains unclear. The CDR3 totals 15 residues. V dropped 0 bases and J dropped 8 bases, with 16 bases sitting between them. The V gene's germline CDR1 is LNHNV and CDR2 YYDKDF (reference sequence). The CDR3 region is CATSRDLVLDEGYTF. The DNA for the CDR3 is TGTGCCACCAGCAGAGATCTGGTTTTGGACGAGGGCTACACCTTC.

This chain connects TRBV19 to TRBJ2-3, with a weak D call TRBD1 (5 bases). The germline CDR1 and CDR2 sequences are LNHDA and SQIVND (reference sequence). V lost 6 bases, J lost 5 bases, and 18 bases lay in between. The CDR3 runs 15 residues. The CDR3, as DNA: TGTGCCAGTAGCCCGACGGCAGGGTTCGGAGATACGCAGTATTTT. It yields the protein CASSPTAGFGDTQYF.